These 21 T cell receptor beta chains came from one sample sequenced in a study of blood T cell repertoires in COVID-19. Produced via immunoSEQ multiplex PCR; TCRdb's table is partial and in-frame only. Here the sample spans about 170,000 clones, 65% to 90% being singletons. Sequencing input: PBMCs or T cells enriched from blood (not recorded which). The receptors were sampled from a man aged 45-60 years who had recovered from COVID-19.

The rearrangement joins TRBV18 to TRBJ1-1; D call uncertain. The CDR3 covers 17 residues. Germline V CDR1 and CDR2: KGHSH, LQKENI. Trimming stripped 1 base from V and 3 bases from J, with 18 bases between. CDR3 sequence (DNA): TGTGCCAGCTCACCACTCTCAGTGGGCCAAGCGGACACTGAAGCTTTCTTT. Translating it yields CASSPLSVGQADTEAFF.

This clone was counted only a few times. The chain links TRBV10-3 to TRBJ1-1, with 7 bases identical to TRBD1. This CDR3 region has 15 residues. Trimming took 6 bases from V and 2 from J; bases not matched to a gene: 9. Germline CDR1 ENHRY, CDR2 SYGVKD. This chain's CDR3 is CAIRSAGTENTEAFF. DNA for the CDR3: TGTGCCATCAGATCGGCCGGGACAGAAAACACTGAAGCTTTCTTT.

The chain carries TRBV7-9 and TRBJ2-3; D unresolved. The ends were cut back, 0 bases at V and 0 bases at J, with 16 bases in the middle. This CDR3 is 18 amino acids long. Germline V gene sequence: CDR1 SEHNR, CDR2 FQNEAQ (reference sequence). CDR3 in DNA: TGTGCCAGCAGCTTAGCGTCTCTTCGGTCCGCTAGCACAGATACGCAGTATTTT. Its translation is CASSLASLRSASTDTQYF.

The rearrangement uses TRBV19 and TRBJ1-1; maybe TRBD1 (5 bases). This CDR3 has 15 residues. Trimming pared 0 bases from V and 11 bases from J, leaving 19 bases between. Germline CDR1 reads LNHDA; CDR2 reads SQIVND (reference sequence). The CDR3 reads CASSIEGTARAAAFF. The CDR3 DNA sequence: TGTGCCAGTAGTATAGAGGGCACAGCCAGGGCTGCCGCTTTCTTT.

The chain is built from TRBV6-5 and TRBJ2-2; 7 bases are a match to TRBD2. CDR1 is MNHEY and CDR2 is SVGAGI in the germline V gene. The CDR3 extends over 16 amino acids. Trimming took 1 base from V and 2 from J; bases not matched to a gene: 4. The CDR3 region is CASSYFRGLNTGELFF. The CDR3 bases are TGTGCCAGCAGTTACTTCCGGGGACTAAACACCGGGGAGCTGTTTTTT.

This clone has more than one count but fewer than ten. The chain is built from TRBV30 and TRBJ1-5, with D perhaps TRBD1 (6 bases). The CDR3 loop spans 14 amino acids. CDR1 and CDR2 (germline): GTSNPN, SVGIG (reference sequence). Trimming pared 2 bases from V and 6 bases from J, leaving 14 bases between. CDR3 in amino acids: CAWSRGRGFQPQHF. The CDR3 coding sequence is TGTGCCTGGAGTAGGGGCAGGGGCTTTCAGCCCCAGCATTTT.

As concerns this clone: Likely a read error: the CDR3 ends without its conserved phenylalanine or tryptophan. It is unclear where the CDR3 begins or ends on the DNA, so no DNA is shown, and the CDR3 is as TCRdb lists it. This CDR3 is CATSALGQGLGSS. The chain joins TRBV24-1 to TRBJ1-1; the table names TRBD1, a call not compared with the DNA. From its first to its last residue, the CDR3 has 13 amino acids. Germline values: CDR1 KGHDR, CDR2 SFDVKD.

The chain carries TRBV19 and TRBJ2-3; tentatively, D is TRBD1 (5 bases). This CDR3 has 15 amino acids. Trimming took off 4 bases at V and 2 bases at J, with 13 bases between the two ends. CDR1 LNHDA and CDR2 SQIVND come from the germline V gene (reference sequence). The CDR3 is CASSTTATYTDTQYF. CDR3 DNA sequence: TGTGCCAGTAGTACGACAGCCACGTACACAGATACGCAGTATTTT.

V and J are TRBV5-4 and TRBJ2-1; TRBD2 agrees at 7 bases. CDR1 and CDR2 (germline): SGHNT, YYREEE (reference sequence). The CDR3 extends over 14 amino acids. The trim removed 6 bases at V and 7 bases at J, leaving 10 bases unmatched. Here the CDR3 DNA reads TGTGCCAGCATCACGACCGGGGGGTCTAATGAGCAGTTCTTC. This sequence encodes CASITTGGSNEQFF.

Only a few counts were recorded for this clone. The rearrangement joins TRBV3-1 (or the pseudogene TRBV3-2) to TRBJ1-2; TRBD1 agrees at 7 bases. This CDR3 spans 14 amino acids. The germline CDR1 and CDR2 sequences are LGHDT and YNNKEL (reference sequence). With V trimmed by 0 bases and J by 8 bases, 6 bases remained unmatched. In nucleotides, the CDR3 is TGTGCCAGCAGCCAAGATAGGGGGCTGGGGGGCTACACCTTC. Translated: CASSQDRGLGGYTF.

This clone was detected once. V gene TRBV2 combines with J gene TRBJ1-4; 7 bases map to TRBD1. This CDR3 is built from 17 residues. CDR1 and CDR2 (germline): SNHLY, FYNNEI. V shed 6 bases and J 0 bases; nucleotides not matched to a gene: 10. CDR3 loop: CASRWGQQAATNEKLFF. DNA of the CDR3: TGTGCCAGCAGATGGGGACAGCAAGCCGCAACTAATGAAAAACTGTTTTTT.

The V call is TRBV6-5, the J call TRBJ2-7; weak D call: TRBD2 (5 bases). There are 15 residues in the CDR3. Germline V gene lookup returns CDR1 MNHEY and CDR2 SVGAGI. V lost 6 bases, J lost 6 bases, and 21 bases lay in between. The CDR3 bases are TGTGCCAGCAGACAAGACGGCGCGAGGGCTATCGAGCAGTACTTC. This codes for CASRQDGARAIEQYF.

The chain couples TRBV24-1 to TRBJ2-2, with 7 bases aligning to TRBD1. The germline V gene has CDR1 KGHDR and CDR2 SFDVKD. The CDR3 has 16 amino acids. Germline trimming cut 3 bases from V and 3 bases from J; bases unmatched to any gene: 6. The CDR3, as DNA: TGTGCCACCAGTGATCCCAGGACAGGACACACCGGGGAGCTGTTTTTT. Its protein is CATSDPRTGHTGELFF.

The V call is TRBV3-1 (or the pseudogene TRBV3-2), the J call TRBJ1-1, with D possibly being TRBD1 (6 bases). Trimming shortened V by 5 bases and J by 1 base, and 11 bases separated the two germline ends. The CDR3 extends over 14 amino acids. Germline CDR1 and CDR2: LGHDT and YNNKEL (reference sequence). CDR3 region: CASSTRTENTEAFF. The DNA of the CDR3 is TGTGCCAGCAGCACTCGGACAGAGAACACTGAAGCTTTCTTT.

The chain employs TRBV6-5 and TRBJ1-5; D is unresolved. CDR3 length: 15 residues. Trimming removed 7 bases at V and 2 bases at J, with 15 bases between. The germline V gene has CDR1 MNHEY and CDR2 SVGAGI. The CDR3 is CASTQAPGGNQPQHF. The DNA for the CDR3 is TGTGCCAGCACCCAGGCCCCAGGCGGCAATCAGCCCCAGCATTTT.

The chain uses TRBV29-1 and TRBJ2-2, with TRBD1 matching 8 bases. The ends lost 3 bases at V and 4 bases at J; junction bases unmatched: 4. The V gene's germline CDR1 is SQVTM and CDR2 ANQGSEA. This CDR3 comprises 14 residues. In nucleotides, the CDR3 is TGCAGCGTTGAGGGGACAGGTGTCACCGGGGAGCTGTTTTTT. Its translation is CSVEGTGVTGELFF.

For the CDR3, the DNA is TGTGCCAGCAGCCAAGCAGGGGGCACTGAAGCTTTCTTT. Its translation: CASSQAGGTEAFF. The chain recombines TRBV14 with TRBJ1-1; 7 bases are shared with TRBD1. The CDR3 is 13 residues long. V gave up 1 base and J gave up 4 bases; unmatched junction bases: 0. Germline loops: CDR1 SGHDN, CDR2 FVKESK.

V usage is TRBV28 and J usage is TRBJ1-5; perhaps TRBD1 as D (5 bases). The CDR3 has 14 amino acids. Germline lookup yields CDR1 MDHEN and CDR2 SYDVKM. Trimming pared 2 bases from V and 3 bases from J, leaving 8 bases between. CDR3 sequence reads: CASSLAGPNQPQHF. CDR3 nucleotide sequence: TGTGCCAGCAGTTTAGCAGGGCCCAATCAGCCCCAGCATTTT.

The CDR3 protein is CAISESLENEQFF. Here the CDR3 DNA reads TGTGCCATCAGTGAGTCCCTGGAGAATGAGCAGTTCTTC. V is TRBV10-3 and J is TRBJ2-1; D unclear. The V gene's germline CDR1 is ENHRY and CDR2 SYGVKD. V gave up 0 bases and J gave up 7 bases, with 7 bases separating them. The CDR3 is 13 residues long.

The V and J genes are TRBV7-8 and TRBJ1-1; D gene ambiguous. Germline V CDR1 and CDR2: SGHVS, FQNEAQ. The germline V and J ends were trimmed by 1 base and 0 bases, with 12 bases remaining between them. The CDR3 contains 16 residues. The CDR3 region is CASSLGAGNMNTEAFF. The CDR3 coding sequence is TGTGCCAGCAGCTTAGGCGCAGGCAACATGAACACTGAAGCTTTCTTT.

The chain employs TRBV5-1 and TRBJ1-2, with D uncertain. The CDR3 loop spans 16 amino acids. Trimming stripped 1 base from V and 2 bases from J, with 15 bases between. The V gene's germline CDR1 is SGHRS and CDR2 YFSETQ. CDR3 sequence reads: CASSLMGTTYNYGYTF. The CDR3 coding sequence is TGCGCCAGCAGCTTGATGGGCACCACTTACAACTATGGCTACACCTTC. Looking up the rest from reference TRBV5-1 and TRBJ1-2 gives the full variable domain: KAGVTQTPRYLIKTRGQQVTLSCSPISGHRSVSWYQQTPGQGLQFLFEYFSETQRNKGNFPGRFSGRQFSNSRSEMNVSTLELGDSALYLCASSLMGTTYNYGYTFGSGTRLTVV.